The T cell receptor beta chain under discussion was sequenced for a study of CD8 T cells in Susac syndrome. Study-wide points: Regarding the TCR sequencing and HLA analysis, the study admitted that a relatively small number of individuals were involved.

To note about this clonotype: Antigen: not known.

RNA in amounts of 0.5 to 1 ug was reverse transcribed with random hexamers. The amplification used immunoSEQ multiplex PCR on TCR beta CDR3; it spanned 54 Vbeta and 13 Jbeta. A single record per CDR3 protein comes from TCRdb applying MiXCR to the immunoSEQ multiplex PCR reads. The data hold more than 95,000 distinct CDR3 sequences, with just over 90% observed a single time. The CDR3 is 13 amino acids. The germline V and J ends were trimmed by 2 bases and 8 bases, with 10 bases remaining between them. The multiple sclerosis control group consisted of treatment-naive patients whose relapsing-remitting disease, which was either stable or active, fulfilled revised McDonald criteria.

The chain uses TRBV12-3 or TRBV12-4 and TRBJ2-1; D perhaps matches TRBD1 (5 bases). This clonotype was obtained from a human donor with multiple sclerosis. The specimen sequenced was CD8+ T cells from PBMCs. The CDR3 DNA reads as TGTGCCAGCAGTTTAAGGGGTGGGGATGAGCAGTTCTTC. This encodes CASSLRGGDEQFF.